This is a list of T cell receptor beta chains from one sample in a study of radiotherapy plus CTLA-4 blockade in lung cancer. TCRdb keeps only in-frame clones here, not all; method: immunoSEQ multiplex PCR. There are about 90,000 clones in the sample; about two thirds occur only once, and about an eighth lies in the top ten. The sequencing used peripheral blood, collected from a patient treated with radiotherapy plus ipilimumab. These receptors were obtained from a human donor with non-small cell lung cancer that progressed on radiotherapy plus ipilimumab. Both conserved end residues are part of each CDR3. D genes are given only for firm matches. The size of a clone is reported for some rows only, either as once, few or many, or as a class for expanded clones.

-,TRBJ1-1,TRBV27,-,TGTGCCAGCAGTTACTCCAGCCCGGACACTGAAGCTTTCTTT,CASSYSSPDTEAFF
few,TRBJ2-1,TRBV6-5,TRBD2,TGTGCCAGCAGTAAGGGACTAGCGGTTTACAATGAGCAGTTCTTC,CASSKGLAVYNEQFF
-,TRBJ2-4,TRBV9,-,TGTGCCAGCAGCGCGCGAGGGGGGCCGGGGGGAAACATTCAGTACTTC,CASSARGGPGGNIQYF
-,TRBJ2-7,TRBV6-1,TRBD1,TGTGCCAGCAGTGCCTCGACAGGGTTACTCTACGAGCAGTACTTC,CASSASTGLLYEQYF
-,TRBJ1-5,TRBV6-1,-,TGTGCCAGCAGTGAAGTCCCTCATCAGCCCCAGCATTTT,CASSEVPHQPQHF
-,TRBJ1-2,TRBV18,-,TGTGCCAGCTCACCAGGTGATGGCTACACCTTC,CASSPGDGYTF
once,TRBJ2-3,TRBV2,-,TGTGCCATATCGGGCGGGGCAGATACGCAGTATTTT,CAISGGADTQYF
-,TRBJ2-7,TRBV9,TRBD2,TGTGCCAGCAGCCCGAGTTCCGGGACTAGGGGTTACGAGCAGTACTTC,CASSPSSGTRGYEQYF
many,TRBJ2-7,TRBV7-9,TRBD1,TGTGCCAGCAGCCCGCGGACAGGGCATTACGAGCAGTACTTC,CASSPRTGHYEQYF
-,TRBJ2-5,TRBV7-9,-,TGTGCCAGCAGCTTAGTCCAAGAGACCCAGTACTTC,CASSLVQETQYF
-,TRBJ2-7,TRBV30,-,TGTGCCTGGAGTGTACAGGACGATCGGGAGCAGTACTTC,CAWSVQDDREQYF
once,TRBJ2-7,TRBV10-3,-,TGTGCCATCACGGACAGCGACACCTACGAGCAGTACTTC,CAITDSDTYEQYF
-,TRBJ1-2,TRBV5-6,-,TGTGCCAGCAGCTCCGGCCCAAGCCGGAGCTATGGCTACACCTTC,CASSSGPSRSYGYTF
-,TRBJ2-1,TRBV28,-,TGTGCCAGCAGTTTAGCCTCGGGGCCATACAATGAGCAGTTCTTC,CASSLASGPYNEQFF
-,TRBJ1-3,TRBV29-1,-,TGCAGCGTTTCAGGGGACACAAGGGACACCATATATTTT,CSVSGDTRDTIYF
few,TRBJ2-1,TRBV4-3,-,TGCGCCAGCAGCCAAGCGTCGGGAGTCTACAATGAGCAGTTCTTC,CASSQASGVYNEQFF
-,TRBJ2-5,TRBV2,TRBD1,TGTGCCAGCAGTGGGGGACAGGGCCGCCAAGAGACCCAGTACTTC,CASSGGQGRQETQYF